The 17 T cell receptor beta chains below come from one sample, sequenced in a study of blood T cell repertoires in COVID-19. Assay: immunoSEQ multiplex PCR; the TCRdb copy retains only in-frame clones and omits some. Among over 300,000 clones listed, 70% to 90% were seen once. Source material: peripheral blood. These receptors came from a human donor in a cohort sampled during active COVID-19.

V usage is TRBV9 and J usage is TRBJ1-2; D perhaps matches TRBD1 (5 bases). The germline V gene encodes CDR1 SGDLS and CDR2 YYNGEE. This CDR3 contains 13 residues. Trimming pared 6 bases from V and 3 bases from J, leaving 12 bases between. In DNA, the CDR3 is TGTGCCAGCACGCCGGGGGGTGACTATGGCTACACCTTC. It translates to CASTPGGDYGYTF.

There are a few counts of this clone. The V call is TRBV5-1, the J call TRBJ1-4, with 9 nucleotides matching TRBD1. CDR1 is SGHRS, CDR2 YFSETQ, per germline. The CDR3 runs to 16 residues. Losses at the gene ends were 4 bases for V and 5 bases for J; bases not matched to a gene: 9. The CDR3 sequence is CASSGSGQGQNEKLFF. CDR3 in DNA: TGCGCCAGCAGCGGGAGTGGACAGGGGCAAAATGAAAAACTGTTTTTT.

J is TRBJ1-5 and V is TRBV20-1; D remains unclear. Germline V gene sequence: CDR1 DFQATT, CDR2 SNEGSKA (reference sequence). CDR3 length equals 11 residues. The ends were cut back, 6 bases at V and 11 bases at J, with 14 bases in the middle. The CDR3 DNA is TGCAGTGCCCCCGTCCAGGCAGCCCAGCATTTT. Its translation is CSAPVQAAQHF.

The J gene is TRBJ2-3, the V gene TRBV18; possible D gene TRBD2, 7 bases. CDR1 is KGHSH and CDR2 is LQKENI in the germline V gene. The germline V and J ends were trimmed by 2 bases and 4 bases, with 13 bases remaining between them. This CDR3 contains 15 residues. The CDR3 is CASSPSRGGADTQYF. The CDR3 region has the DNA TGTGCCAGCTCACCAAGTAGGGGGGGCGCAGATACGCAGTATTTT. Filled out from reference TRBV18 and TRBJ2-3, the complete variable domain reads NAGVMQNPRHLVRRRGQEARLRCSPMKGHSHVYWYRQLPEEGLKFMVYLQKENIIDESGMPKERFSAEFPKEGPSILRIQQVVRGDSAAYFCASSPSRGGADTQYFGPGTRLTVL.

V usage is TRBV2 and J usage is TRBJ2-7; 11 bases match TRBD2. Germline loops: CDR1 SNHLY, CDR2 FYNNEI. This CDR3 has 15 amino acids. After removal of 5 bases from V and 4 bases from J, the junction contained 7 bases not matched to a gene. In DNA, the CDR3 is TGTGCCAGCAGTAGCACTAGCGGGGGAGCTTACGAGCAGTACTTC. It translates to CASSSTSGGAYEQYF.

The genes are TRBV10-3 and TRBJ1-2; D may be TRBD1 (6 bases). The ends were cut back, 4 bases at V and 6 bases at J, with 9 bases in the middle. The CDR3 extends over 12 amino acids. In germline, CDR1 is ENHRY, CDR2 SYGVKD. CDR3 coding DNA: TGTGCCATCAGTGCGGGGGGCGATGGCTACACCTTC. Amino acid sequence: CAISAGGDGYTF.

This clone was observed a few times. The CDR3 DNA is TGTGCCAGTAGTATGAATAGGGGGACTGAAGCTTTCTTT. Amino acid sequence: CASSMNRGTEAFF. The J gene is TRBJ1-1, the V gene TRBV19, with a possible D match to TRBD1 (6 bases). V was clipped by 3 bases and J by 5 bases, with 10 bases between them. This CDR3 contains 13 residues. Germline loops: CDR1 LNHDA, CDR2 SQIVND (reference sequence).

This clone was detected many times. The V call is TRBV19, the J call TRBJ1-1, with D possibly being TRBD1 (5 bases). CDR3 length: 15 amino acids. V lost 5 bases to trimming and J lost 1 base, with 14 bases between them. The germline V gene encodes CDR1 LNHDA and CDR2 SQIVND (reference sequence). The CDR3 nucleotides read TGTGCCAGTAGTGGATCCCTAAGGGGGAACACTGAAGCTTTCTTT. Protein sequence: CASSGSLRGNTEAFF.

This rearrangement joins TRBV10-3 to TRBJ1-5; no firm D call. Looked up from germline, CDR1 is ENHRY and CDR2 is SYGVKD. The CDR3 consists of 14 residues. V was trimmed by 0 bases and J by 5 bases, leaving 8 bases between them. In DNA form, the CDR3 reads TGTGCCATCAGTGAGTCAGCCGCTGATCAGCCCCAGCATTTT. It specifies CAISESAADQPQHF.

V gene TRBV14 combines with J gene TRBJ1-5; 7 positions agree with TRBD1. The ends lost 5 bases at V and 8 bases at J; junction bases unmatched: 15. CDR1 SGHDN and CDR2 FVKESK come from the germline V gene. This CDR3 is 16 amino acids long. CDR3 sequence: CASSSRIGTAVEPQHF. The DNA of the CDR3 is TGTGCCAGCAGCTCCCGGATCGGGACAGCGGTCGAGCCCCAGCATTTT.

The gene calls are TRBV11-2 and TRBJ2-1, with TRBD1 matching 9 bases. This CDR3 has 15 residues. With V trimmed by 2 bases and J by 4 bases, 3 bases remained unmatched. Germline V gene sequence: CDR1 SGHAT, CDR2 FQNNGV. CDR3 residues: CASSLRTGAYNEQFF. The DNA for the CDR3 is TGTGCCAGCAGCTTAAGGACAGGGGCATACAATGAGCAGTTCTTC.

The J gene is TRBJ2-7, the V gene TRBV20-1; D gene unclear. The CDR3 is 11 amino acids. Trimming pared 1 base from V and 5 bases from J, leaving 6 bases between. CDR1 and CDR2 from the germline V gene are DFQATT and SNEGSKA (reference sequence). This chain's CDR3 is CSARVIDEQYF. DNA of the CDR3: TGCAGTGCTAGAGTTATCGACGAGCAGTACTTC.

The rearrangement joins TRBV7-2 to TRBJ1-2; D gene unclear. Trimming removed 5 bases at V and 6 bases at J, with 22 bases between. The CDR3 contains 16 residues. Germline CDR1 is SGHTA and CDR2 is FQGNSA. The CDR3 DNA is TGTGCCAGCAGCCCCCACGTGGCGCGGGAGGGTAATGGCTACACCTTC. Amino acids: CASSPHVAREGNGYTF.

A single count supports this clone. The V gene is TRBV6-5, the J gene TRBJ1-2; TRBD1 is a possible D gene (5 bases). Deletions cut 5 bases from V and 1 base from J, with 11 bases between. From germline, CDR1 is MNHEY and CDR2 SVGAGI. The CDR3 is made up of 14 amino acids. The CDR3 sequence is CASSTEGVNYGYTF. In DNA form, the CDR3 reads TGTGCCAGCAGTACTGAAGGGGTTAACTATGGCTACACCTTC.

This chain connects TRBV5-1 to TRBJ1-4, with a tentative D call TRBD1 (6 bases). The germline CDR1 and CDR2 sequences are SGHRS and YFSETQ. This CDR3 is built from 13 residues. V was trimmed by 6 bases and J by 4 bases, leaving 10 bases between them. The CDR3 coding sequence is TGCGCCAGCAAGGGACAACTTAATGAAAAACTGTTTTTT. This codes for CASKGQLNEKLFF. The full variable domain, rest sourced from reference TRBV5-1 and TRBJ1-4, is KAGVTQTPRYLIKTRGQQVTLSCSPISGHRSVSWYQQTPGQGLQFLFEYFSETQRNKGNFPGRFSGRQFSNSRSEMNVSTLELGDSALYLCASKGQLNEKLFFGSGTQLSVL.

There are a few counts of this clone. The rearrangement links TRBV10-1 to TRBJ1-6; D is perhaps TRBD1 (6 bases). Germline loops: CDR1 WNHNN, CDR2 SYGVQD (reference sequence). Trimming shortened V by 4 bases and J by 4 bases, and 8 bases separated the two germline ends. This CDR3 is built from 14 residues. CDR3 loop: CASSAGAYNSPLHF. In DNA form, the CDR3 reads TGCGCCAGCAGTGCAGGGGCTTATAATTCACCCCTCCACTTT.

V usage is TRBV11-2 and J usage is TRBJ1-1; D may be TRBD1 (6 bases). The V end was cut by 6 bases, the J end by 9 bases, with 20 bases between. Germline V gene lookup returns CDR1 SGHAT and CDR2 FQNNGV. This CDR3 spans 14 amino acids. CDR3 in amino acids: CASRQSPDRRKAFF. The CDR3 DNA sequence: TGTGCCAGCAGGCAAAGCCCCGACAGGCGTAAAGCTTTCTTT.